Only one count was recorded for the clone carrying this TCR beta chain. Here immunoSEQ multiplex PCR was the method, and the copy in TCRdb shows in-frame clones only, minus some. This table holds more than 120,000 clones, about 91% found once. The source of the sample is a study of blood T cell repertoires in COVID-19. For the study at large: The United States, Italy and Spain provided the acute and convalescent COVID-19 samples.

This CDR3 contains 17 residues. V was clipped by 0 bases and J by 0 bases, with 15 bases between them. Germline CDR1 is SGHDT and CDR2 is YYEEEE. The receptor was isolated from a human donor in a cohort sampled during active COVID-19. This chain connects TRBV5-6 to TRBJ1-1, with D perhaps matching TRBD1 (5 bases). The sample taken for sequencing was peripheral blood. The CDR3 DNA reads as TGTGCCAGCAGCTTGGTTGGAGGGACTGCCATGAACACTGAAGCTTTCTTT. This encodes CASSLVGGTAMNTEAFF.